These 5 T cell receptor beta chains were sequenced from one sample in a study of blood T cell repertoires in COVID-19. The protocol was immunoSEQ multiplex PCR, while the TCRdb copy is restricted to in-frame clones and leaves out a portion. The sample lists 270,000 or so clones, about 91% occurring once. The sequencing input was PBMCs or T cells enriched from blood (not recorded which). These receptor sequences come from a man aged 35 to 55 who had been exposed to COVID-19.

The J gene is TRBJ1-5, the V gene TRBV30, with 10 nucleotides matching TRBD1. V lost 0 bases to trimming and J lost 0 bases; unmatched junction nucleotides: 5. This CDR3 contains 17 residues. Germline V gene data show CDR1 as GTSNPN and CDR2 as SVGIG (reference sequence). Written as DNA, the CDR3 is TGTGCCTGGAGTGTAGGACAGGGGGACTATAGCAATCAGCCCCAGCATTTT. Translating it yields CAWSVGQGDYSNQPQHF.

The J gene is TRBJ1-2, the V gene TRBV19; 7 bases fit TRBD1. Trimming at V came to 5 bases and at J to 6 bases, leaving 12 bases not matched to a gene. Per germline, CDR1 LNHDA and CDR2 SQIVND (reference sequence). This CDR3 has 15 residues. The CDR3, as DNA: TGTGCCAGTAGTTCGTATACCTCGGGACAGCATGGCTACACCTTC. Protein: CASSSYTSGQHGYTF.

The V call is TRBV30, the J call TRBJ2-3; D is possibly TRBD1 (5 bases). The CDR3 runs to 13 residues. V lost 5 bases and J lost 3, with 12 bases in between. CDR1 is GTSNPN, CDR2 SVGIG, per germline (reference sequence). CDR3 loop: CAWGQGNTDTQYF. The DNA of the CDR3 is TGTGCCTGGGGCCAGGGAAATACAGATACGCAGTATTTT.

This chain joins TRBV2 and TRBJ2-2; D perhaps matches TRBD1 (6 bases). Trimming took off 6 bases at V and 1 base at J, with 9 bases between the two ends. The CDR3 extends over 14 amino acids. Germline V gene sequence: CDR1 SNHLY, CDR2 FYNNEI. This CDR3 reads CASRDSENTGELFF. The CDR3 region has the DNA TGTGCCAGCAGGGACAGCGAGAACACCGGGGAGCTGTTTTTT.

The V and J genes are TRBV2 and TRBJ1-5; TRBD1 might be the D (5 bases). The V gene's germline CDR1 is SNHLY and CDR2 FYNNEI. This CDR3 spans 16 amino acids. The V gene lost 7 bases and the J gene lost 7 bases, with 23 bases spanning the gap. In DNA, the CDR3 is TGTGCCAGCACCCTTATTAAGGGGCCGCCAGTCCAGCCCCAGCATTTT. It encodes CASTLIKGPPVQPQHF.